The present T cell receptor beta chain was sequenced within a study of blood T cell repertoires in COVID-19. Study-wide background: T cells, B-cell-depleted T cells, or PBMCs provided the cDNA or gDNA that served as material.

CDR1 is DFQATT and CDR2 is SNEGSKA in the germline V gene (reference sequence). V lost 3 bases and J 2 bases, leaving 6 bases between the germline ends. The CDR3 is made up of 12 amino acids. Assay used: immunoSEQ multiplex PCR; TCRdb lists only in-frame clones, some missing. The data contain hundreds of thousands of clones, around 87% of them singletons. The chain uses TRBV20-1 and TRBJ2-3, with no clear D. The sequenced sample was peripheral blood. This TCR was recovered from a woman in her thirties or forties who had recovered from COVID-19. CDR3 nucleotide sequence: TGCAGTGCTAGTAGCTTCACAGATACGCAGTATTTT. This sequence encodes CSASSFTDTQYF.